This T cell receptor beta chain is from a study of T-cell reconstitution after alpha-beta-depleted transplantation in children. V lost 1 base and J lost 8, with 14 bases in between. This CDR3 has 14 residues. Study-level points and caveats: Expanded clones from the graft, numbering several hundred, reportedly supplied alpha-beta T cells about two months after transplant. Surviving recipient T cells and thymic progenitors underlay high day-60 TCRbeta diversity in some patients. One year after transplant, T-cell counts and diversity came mostly from newly produced T cells.

Molecular barcoding with unique molecular identifiers was used for the TCRbeta library. In TCRdb, the PCR reads were re-called with MiXCR into one record per CDR3 protein. The sample carries about a million distinct CDR3 sequences, 25% to 35% recorded once. On this clonotype itself: Its cognate antigen is unknown.

This receptor was identified in a boy younger than two who had a stem cell transplant for SCID, so the T cells may come from the graft donor. The sequences come from PBMCs, mostly from graft donor cells, collected 360 days after TCRalphabeta/CD19-depleted stem cell transplant. The chain links TRBV12-3 or TRBV12-4 to TRBJ1-1, with a tentative D call TRBD1 (5 bases). The CDR3 reads CASSLDRLTIEAFF. The DNA for the CDR3 is TGTGCCAGCAGTTTAGACAGGTTGACCATAGAAGCTTTCTTT.